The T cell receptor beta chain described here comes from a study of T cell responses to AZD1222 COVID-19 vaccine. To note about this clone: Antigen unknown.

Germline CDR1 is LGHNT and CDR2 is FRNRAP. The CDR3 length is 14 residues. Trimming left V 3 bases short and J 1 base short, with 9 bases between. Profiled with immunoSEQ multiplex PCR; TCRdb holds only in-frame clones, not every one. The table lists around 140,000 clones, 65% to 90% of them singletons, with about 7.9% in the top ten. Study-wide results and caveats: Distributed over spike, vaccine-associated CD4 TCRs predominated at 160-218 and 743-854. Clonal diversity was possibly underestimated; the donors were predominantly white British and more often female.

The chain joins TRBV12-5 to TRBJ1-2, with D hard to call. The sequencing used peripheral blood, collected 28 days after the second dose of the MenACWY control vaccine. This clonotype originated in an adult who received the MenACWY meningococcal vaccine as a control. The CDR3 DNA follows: TGTGCTAGTGGTTTCGGGCCCTTTAACTATGGCTACACCTTC. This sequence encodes CASGFGPFNYGYTF.